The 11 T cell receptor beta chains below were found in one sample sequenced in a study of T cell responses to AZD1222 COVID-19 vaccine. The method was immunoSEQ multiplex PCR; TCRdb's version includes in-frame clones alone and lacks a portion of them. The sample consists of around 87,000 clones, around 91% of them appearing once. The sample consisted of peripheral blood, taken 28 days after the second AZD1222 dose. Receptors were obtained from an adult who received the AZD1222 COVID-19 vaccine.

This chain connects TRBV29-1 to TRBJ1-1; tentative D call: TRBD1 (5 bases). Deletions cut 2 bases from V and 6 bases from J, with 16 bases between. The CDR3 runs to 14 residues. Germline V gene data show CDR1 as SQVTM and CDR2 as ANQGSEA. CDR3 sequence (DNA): TGCAGCGTTGAAAGTCCGCAGGGAGGATCTGAAGCTTTCTTT. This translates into CSVESPQGGSEAFF.

The CDR3 nucleotides are TGTGCCAGCAGTGACGCGACAGGGTGGAACACTGAAGCTTTCTTT. Translated: CASSDATGWNTEAFF. The rearrangement links TRBV6-1 to TRBJ1-1; 7 nucleotides align to TRBD1. Germline CDR1 and CDR2: MNHNS and SASEGT. J lost 1 base, V lost 3 bases, and 5 bases had no gene match. The CDR3 runs 15 residues.

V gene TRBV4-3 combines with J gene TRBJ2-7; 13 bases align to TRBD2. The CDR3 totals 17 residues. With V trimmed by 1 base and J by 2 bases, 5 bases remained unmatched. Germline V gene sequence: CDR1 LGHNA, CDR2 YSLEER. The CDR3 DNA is TGCGCCAGCAGCCAAGGACTAGCGGGGGGATACGCCTACGAGCAGTACTTC. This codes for CASSQGLAGGYAYEQYF.

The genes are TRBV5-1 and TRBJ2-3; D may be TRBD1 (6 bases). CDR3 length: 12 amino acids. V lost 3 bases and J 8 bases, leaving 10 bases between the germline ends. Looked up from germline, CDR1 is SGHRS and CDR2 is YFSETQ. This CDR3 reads CASSSTGSTQYF. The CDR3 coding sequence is TGCGCCAGCAGCTCCACAGGGTCTACGCAGTATTTT. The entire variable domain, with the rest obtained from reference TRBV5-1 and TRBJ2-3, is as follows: KAGVTQTPRYLIKTRGQQVTLSCSPISGHRSVSWYQQTPGQGLQFLFEYFSETQRNKGNFPGRFSGRQFSNSRSEMNVSTLELGDSALYLCASSSTGSTQYFGPGTRLTVL.

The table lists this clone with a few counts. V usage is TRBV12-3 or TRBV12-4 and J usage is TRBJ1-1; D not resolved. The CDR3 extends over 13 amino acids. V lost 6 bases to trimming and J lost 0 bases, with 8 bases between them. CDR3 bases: TGTGCCAGCAGGGGCAGGATGAACACTGAAGCTTTCTTT. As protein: CASRGRMNTEAFF.

Written as DNA, the CDR3 is TGTGCCAGCAGCTGGGGACTAGCGGGAGCTTACGAGCAGTACTTC. Amino acid sequence: CASSWGLAGAYEQYF. The rearrangement links TRBV5-6 to TRBJ2-7, with 14 bases fitting TRBD2. The CDR3 length is 15 residues. Losses at the gene ends were 3 bases for V and 4 bases for J; bases not matched to a gene: 3. Germline V CDR1 and CDR2: SGHDT, YYEEEE. The complete variable domain, with remaining parts taken from reference TRBV5-6 and TRBJ2-7, reads DAGVTQSPTHLIKTRGQQVTLRCSPKSGHDTVSWYQQALGQGPQFIFQYYEEEERQRGNFPDRFSGHQFPNYSSELNVNALLLGDSALYLCASSWGLAGAYEQYFGPGTRLTVT.

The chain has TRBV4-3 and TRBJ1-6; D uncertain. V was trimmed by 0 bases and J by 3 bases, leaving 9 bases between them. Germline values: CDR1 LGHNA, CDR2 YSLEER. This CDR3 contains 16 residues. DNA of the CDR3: TGCGCCAGCAGCCAAGACTCGGCAGTCTATAATTCACCCCTCCACTTT. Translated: CASSQDSAVYNSPLHF.

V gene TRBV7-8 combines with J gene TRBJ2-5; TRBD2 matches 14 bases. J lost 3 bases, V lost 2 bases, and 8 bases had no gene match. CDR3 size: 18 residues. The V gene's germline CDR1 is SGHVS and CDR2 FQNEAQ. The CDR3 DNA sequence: TGTGCCAGCAGCTTACCGAGACTAGCGGGAGGGCCGAAAGAGACCCAGTACTTC. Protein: CASSLPRLAGGPKETQYF.

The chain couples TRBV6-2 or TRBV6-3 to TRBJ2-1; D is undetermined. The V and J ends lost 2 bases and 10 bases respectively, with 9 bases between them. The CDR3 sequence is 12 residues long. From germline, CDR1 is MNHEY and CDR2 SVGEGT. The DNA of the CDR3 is TGTGCCAGCAGTTACGTCATAGGAGAGCAGTTCTTC. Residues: CASSYVIGEQFF.

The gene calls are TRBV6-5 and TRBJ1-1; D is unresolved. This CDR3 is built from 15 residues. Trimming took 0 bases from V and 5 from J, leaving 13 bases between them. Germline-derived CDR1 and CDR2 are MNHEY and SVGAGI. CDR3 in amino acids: CASSYSGFLGTEAFF. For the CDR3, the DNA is TGTGCCAGCAGTTACTCAGGTTTTCTGGGGACTGAAGCTTTCTTT.

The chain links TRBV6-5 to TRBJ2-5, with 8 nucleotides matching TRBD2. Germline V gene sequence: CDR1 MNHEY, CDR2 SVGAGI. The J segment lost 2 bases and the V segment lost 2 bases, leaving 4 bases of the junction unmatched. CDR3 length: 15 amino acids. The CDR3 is CASSYLASGQETQYF. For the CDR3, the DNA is TGTGCCAGCAGTTACCTGGCTAGCGGGCAAGAGACCCAGTACTTC.